The 23 T cell receptor beta chains presented below share a single source sample, sequenced in a study of T-cell reconstitution after alpha-beta-depleted transplantation in children. TCRbeta library preparation incorporated unique molecular identifiers. TCRdb reanalysed the PCR reads using MiXCR and keeps one entry per CDR3 protein. The sample shows hundreds of thousands of distinct CDR3 sequences, roughly 13% of them seen only once. The sample consisted of PBMCs, taken before TCRalphabeta/CD19-depleted stem cell transplant. Source of these receptors: a girl aged 2-10 years with congenital amegakaryocytic thrombocytopenia, due to receive a stem cell transplant.

This clonotype appeared many times. The chain employs TRBV4-1 and TRBJ1-1; tentatively, D is TRBD1 (5 bases). Trimming removed 5 bases at V and 5 bases at J, with 15 bases between. The V gene's germline CDR1 is MGHRA and CDR2 YSYEKL. The CDR3 consists of 14 residues. The CDR3 spells CASSSAIKGTEAFF. The CDR3, as DNA: TGCGCCAGCAGCTCCGCTATTAAGGGGACTGAAGCTTTCTTT.

For this clonotype: This may come from a read error, since a much larger clone is one base off. The chain employs TRBV6-5 and TRBJ2-2; D is possibly TRBD1 (5 bases). This CDR3 region has 17 residues. The V end was cut by 8 bases, the J end by 3 bases, with 22 bases between. Germline CDR1 is MNHEY and CDR2 is SVGAGI. The CDR3 nucleotides read TGTGCCAGCTGTTCAGAAGCCGGACACATGTACACCGGGGAGCTGTTTTTT. Amino acid sequence: CASCSEAGHMYTGELFF.

This chain links TRBV4-2 with TRBJ2-3; 11 nucleotides match TRBD2. Germline V lookup: CDR1 LGHNA, CDR2 YNFKEQ. The CDR3 has 18 residues. V was clipped by 2 bases and J by 0 bases; unmatched bases: 7. This chain's CDR3 is CASSQTMVAGGSTDTQYF. Here the CDR3 DNA reads TGTGCCAGCAGCCAAACCATGGTAGCGGGAGGGAGCACAGATACGCAGTATTTT.

This chain joins TRBV7-2 and TRBJ2-5; TRBD2 matches 11 bases. Per the germline V gene, CDR1 is SGHTA and CDR2 is FQGNSA. CDR3 length: 15 residues. V gave up 4 bases and J gave up 6 bases; unmatched junction bases: 7. CDR3 region: CASSSTSGSRKTQYF. CDR3 in DNA: TGTGCCAGCAGCTCAACTAGCGGGAGTCGGAAGACCCAGTACTTC.

The rearrangement uses TRBV4-1 and TRBJ2-1; D is undetermined. The germline gives CDR1 MGHRA, CDR2 YSYEKL. V shed 2 bases and J shed 3 bases, with 5 bases lying between them. The CDR3 loop spans 13 amino acids. Here the CDR3 reads CASSQRHYNEQFF. In nucleotides, the CDR3 is TGCGCCAGCAGCCAACGACACTACAATGAGCAGTTCTTC.

This clonotype came up many times. V is TRBV7-2 and J is TRBJ2-3, with D perhaps TRBD2 (5 bases). Germline V CDR1 and CDR2: SGHTA, FQGNSA. Trimming removed 5 bases from V and 2 bases from J, with 11 bases in between. This CDR3 has 14 amino acids. CDR3: CASSRNGVTDTQYF. CDR3 DNA: TGTGCCAGCAGCCGGAACGGGGTCACAGATACGCAGTATTTT.

This chain uses TRBV27 with TRBJ1-1; a weak D match, TRBD1 (6 bases). This CDR3 is 14 amino acids long. The germline CDR1 and CDR2 sequences are MNHEY and SMNVEV (reference sequence). V shed 3 bases and J shed 5 bases, with 13 bases lying between them. As DNA, the CDR3 is TGTGCCAGCAGTTTTTCACAGGGTCTTACTGAAGCTTTCTTT. This translates into CASSFSQGLTEAFF.

This clonotype has ten or more counts. The chain couples TRBV6-5 to TRBJ2-7; TRBD1 matches 8 bases. V lost 8 bases to trimming and J lost 0 bases; unmatched junction nucleotides: 0. Germline assignment: CDR1 MNHEY and CDR2 SVGAGI. This CDR3 spans 12 amino acids. The CDR3 is CASQGASYEQYF. As DNA, the CDR3 is TGTGCCAGCCAGGGGGCCTCCTACGAGCAGTACTTC.

This clonotype was observed a handful of times. The CDR3 DNA sequence: TGTGCCAGCAGCTTGGTCGGGGCAGGGCAAGAGACCCAGTACTTC. Its translation is CASSLVGAGQETQYF. The V call is TRBV5-4, the J call TRBJ2-5; tentatively, D is TRBD1 or TRBD2 (5 bases each). There are 15 residues in the CDR3. V was trimmed by 0 bases and J by 2 bases, leaving 11 bases between them. CDR1 SGHNT and CDR2 YYREEE come from the germline V gene (reference sequence).

Many counts were recorded for this clonotype. The chain joins TRBV20-1 to TRBJ2-1, with 8 bases fitting TRBD2. This CDR3 contains 16 residues. CDR1 and CDR2 (germline): DFQATT, SNEGSKA (reference sequence). J gave up 2 bases and V 7 bases, and 13 bases lay outside the gene matches. CDR3 in DNA: TGCAGTGTAGGTCTAGCGGGCCTGATAACCTACAATGAGCAGTTCTTC. Its protein is CSVGLAGLITYNEQFF.

The chain uses TRBV3-1 and TRBJ2-7, with D maybe TRBD2 (6 bases). This CDR3 has 14 residues. V lost 4 bases to trimming and J lost 1 base, with 11 bases between them. In germline, CDR1 is LGHDT, CDR2 YNNKEL (reference sequence). The CDR3 region is CASSRRERSYEQYF. CDR3 in DNA: TGTGCCAGCAGCCGCCGGGAGAGATCCTACGAGCAGTACTTC.

The rearrangement links TRBV20-1 to TRBJ1-4; D is unresolved. The CDR3 spans 14 residues. The V gene lost 1 base and the J gene lost 8 bases, with 14 bases spanning the gap. The V gene's germline CDR1 is DFQATT and CDR2 SNEGSKA (reference sequence). The CDR3 reads CSARAAGIEEKLFF. The DNA of the CDR3 is TGCAGTGCTAGAGCCGCGGGGATAGAAGAAAAACTGTTTTTT.

The rearrangement links TRBV5-6 to TRBJ2-7; D remains unclear. This CDR3 has 12 residues. Trimming left V 1 base short and J 10 bases short, with 12 bases between. In germline, CDR1 is SGHDT, CDR2 YYEEEE. The CDR3 sequence is CASSLSASEQYF. The CDR3 DNA follows: TGTGCCAGCAGCTTGTCTGCGAGCGAACAGTACTTC.

This sequence joins TRBV5-1 and TRBJ1-1; tentative D call: TRBD1 (5 bases). The CDR3 is 15 amino acids. From germline, CDR1 is SGHRS and CDR2 YFSETQ. V was pared by 5 bases and J by 7 bases, with 21 bases between. The chain's CDR3 is CASSSTGTQLFEAFF. The CDR3 coding sequence is TGCGCCAGCAGTTCTACCGGGACCCAACTATTTGAAGCTTTCTTT. The full variable domain, rest sourced from reference TRBV5-1 and TRBJ1-1, is KAGVTQTPRYLIKTRGQQVTLSCSPISGHRSVSWYQQTPGQGLQFLFEYFSETQRNKGNFPGRFSGRQFSNSRSEMNVSTLELGDSALYLCASSSTGTQLFEAFFGQGTRLTVV.

The chain is built from TRBV3-1 and TRBJ2-1, with D maybe TRBD2 (6 bases). The CDR3 is 18 residues long. Germline-derived CDR1 and CDR2 are LGHDT and YNNKEL (reference sequence). Trimming left V 0 bases short and J 0 bases short, with 15 bases between. CDR3 DNA sequence: TGTGCCAGCAGCCAAGAGACCTGGGACTCCGTCTCCTACAATGAGCAGTTCTTC. Translation: CASSQETWDSVSYNEQFF.

Points on this clonotype: This may arise from a read error, as a much more abundant clone is one base away. V is TRBV5-1 and J is TRBJ2-1; the D gene is possibly TRBD2 (5 bases). The germline gives CDR1 SGHRS, CDR2 YFSETQ. The CDR3 has 11 residues. The ends were cut back, 4 bases at V and 8 bases at J, with 7 bases in the middle. The chain's CDR3 is CASSTDYEQFF. In DNA form, the CDR3 reads TGCGCCAGCAGCACGGACTATGAGCAGTTCTTC. The whole variable domain, filled in from reference TRBV5-1 and TRBJ2-1, reads KAGVTQTPRYLIKTRGQQVTLSCSPISGHRSVSWYQQTPGQGLQFLFEYFSETQRNKGNFPGRFSGRQFSNSRSEMNVSTLELGDSALYLCASSTDYEQFFGPGTRLTVL.

The rearrangement joins TRBV7-6 to TRBJ2-1; a possible D gene is TRBD1 (5 bases). V shed 5 bases and J shed 4 bases, with 15 bases lying between them. Germline lookup yields CDR1 SGHVS and CDR2 FNYEAQ. CDR3 length: 15 residues. This CDR3 is CASSPSGARYNEQFF. The CDR3 nucleotides are TGTGCCAGCAGCCCCTCTGGGGCCCGTTACAATGAGCAGTTCTTC.

Only a few counts were recorded for this clonotype. The chain uses TRBV28 and TRBJ2-7; D perhaps matches TRBD2 (6 bases). The CDR3 is made up of 14 amino acids. V was trimmed by 4 bases and J by 6 bases, leaving 16 bases between them. Germline-derived CDR1 and CDR2 are MDHEN and SYDVKM. CDR3 coding DNA: TGTGCCAGCAGTTATTTCGGGAGCGGTTCCGAGCAGTACTTC. It encodes CASSYFGSGSEQYF.

A few counts support this clonotype. The genes are TRBV5-4 and TRBJ2-2; TRBD2 matches at 9 bases. Germline V gives CDR1 SGHNT, CDR2 YYREEE (reference sequence). The ends lost 7 bases at V and 7 bases at J; junction bases unmatched: 5. This CDR3 spans 13 amino acids. CDR3 amino acids: CASLAGEGGELFF. The CDR3 DNA follows: TGTGCCAGCTTAGCGGGAGAAGGCGGGGAGCTGTTTTTT. Variable domain in full (rest from reference TRBV5-4 and TRBJ2-2): ETGVTQSPTHLIKTRGQQVTLRCSSQSGHNTVSWYQQALGQGPQFIFQYYREEENGRGNFPPRFSGLQFPNYSSELNVNALELDDSALYLCASLAGEGGELFFGEGSRLTVL.

The genes are TRBV28 and TRBJ2-7; D is undetermined. V lost 5 bases and J lost 4, with 18 bases in between. There are 15 residues in the CDR3. Germline assignment: CDR1 MDHEN and CDR2 SYDVKM. The chain's CDR3 is CASSGRAWLGYEQYF. The CDR3 region has the DNA TGTGCCAGCAGTGGACGGGCCTGGCTAGGGTACGAGCAGTACTTC. Together with reference TRBV28 and TRBJ2-7, the CDR3 gives the full variable domain: DVKVTQSSRYLVKRTGEKVFLECVQDMDHENMFWYRQDPGLGLRLIYFSYDVKMKEKGDIPEGYSVSREKKERFSLILESASTNQTSMYLCASSGRAWLGYEQYFGPGTRLTVT.

In this sample, this clonotype turned up many times. V is TRBV27 and J is TRBJ2-3; 14 nucleotides agree with TRBD2. CDR1 MNHEY and CDR2 SMNVEV come from the germline V gene (reference sequence). The ends lost 6 bases at V and 3 bases at J; junction bases unmatched: 11. This CDR3 is built from 18 residues. CDR3 region: CASRVTSGRALITDTQYF. The CDR3 DNA follows: TGTGCCAGCAGGGTGACTAGCGGGAGGGCCTTGATAACAGATACGCAGTATTTT.

This clonotype was counted a few times. At one of its ends the junction is not consistent with the germline gene, which may arise from a read error. The chain has TRBV20-1 and TRBJ2-3; D uncertain. The CDR3 spans 13 residues. Germline assignment: CDR1 DFQATT and CDR2 SNEGSKA (reference sequence). This CDR3 is CSARPPSSRFPTF. The CDR3, as DNA: TGCAGTGCTAGACCACCTTCGAGTCGGTTTCCAACCTTT.

In its sample, this clonotype was seen many times. The chain carries TRBV9 and TRBJ2-7; D possibly corresponds to TRBD2 (6 bases). CDR3 length equals 13 residues. Looked up from germline, CDR1 is SGDLS and CDR2 is YYNGEE. Deletions cut 3 bases from V and 5 bases from J, with 12 bases between. The CDR3 spells CASSGTTRDEQYF. CDR3 coding DNA: TGTGCCAGCAGCGGGACGACTAGAGACGAGCAGTACTTC.